These 10 T cell receptor beta chains came from one sample sequenced in a study of CD8 T cells in ankylosing spondylitis. TCRdb re-called the 5' RACE reads with MiXCR, one entry per CDR3 protein. The sample has approximately 250,000 distinct CDR3 sequences; about 30% are singletons. The sequenced sample consisted of blood, either unsorted or a sorted T cell fraction (not recorded which). The receptors come from a male donor with ankylosing spondylitis or in good health (not recorded which).

With respect to this clonotype: Germline and junction disagree at one end, which may indicate a read error. The chain is built from TRBV20-1 and TRBJ1-1, with D unresolved. From germline, CDR1 is DFQATT and CDR2 SNEGSKA (reference sequence). The length of the CDR3 is 14 residues. This chain's CDR3 is CRARDRRKNTEAFF. CDR3 in DNA: TGCAGAGCTAGAGATCGGCGCAAGAACACTGAAGCTTTCTTT.

This clonotype was observed a few times. CDR3 coding DNA: TGCAGTGCTATGGAGGTTTTGGGCAATCAGCCCCAGCATTTT. This translates into CSAMEVLGNQPQHF. This chain links TRBV20-1 with TRBJ1-5; D unresolved. The CDR3 covers 14 residues. Trimming removed 4 bases at V and 2 bases at J, with 12 bases between. Germline CDR1 and CDR2: DFQATT and SNEGSKA (reference sequence).

The chain employs TRBV27 and TRBJ1-5; D not certain. Germline CDR1 reads MNHEY; CDR2 reads SMNVEV (reference sequence). V was trimmed by 5 bases and J by 5 bases, leaving 16 bases between them. This CDR3 has 15 residues. The CDR3 sequence is CASSPPTGNYQPQHF. CDR3 coding DNA: TGTGCCAGCAGTCCCCCTACGGGGAACTATCAGCCCCAGCATTTT.

The rearrangement links TRBV7-9 to TRBJ1-2; tentative D call: TRBD1 (6 bases). The CDR3 runs to 16 residues. The germline V gene encodes CDR1 SEHNR and CDR2 FQNEAQ (reference sequence). V was shortened by 3 bases and J by 8 bases, with 22 bases between the two germline ends. The CDR3 sequence: CASSLSWGASSQGYTF. The CDR3, as DNA: TGTGCCAGCAGCTTGTCGTGGGGGGCGAGTTCGCAGGGCTACACCTTC.

The chain employs TRBV6-1 and TRBJ2-7; 9 nucleotides match TRBD1. The junction had 14 bases not matched to a gene; V was cut back by 5 bases and J by 3 bases. There are 17 residues in the CDR3. Looked up from germline, CDR1 is MNHNS and CDR2 is SASEGT. The CDR3: CASSLGPKGQGIYEQYF. CDR3 in DNA: TGTGCCAGCAGTCTCGGTCCGAAGGGACAGGGCATCTACGAGCAGTACTTC.

This chain links TRBV7-6 with TRBJ2-5; 7 nucleotides align to TRBD2. Germline V lookup: CDR1 SGHVS, CDR2 FNYEAQ. This CDR3 has 14 amino acids. Germline trimming cut 5 bases from V and 7 bases from J; bases unmatched to any gene: 10. The CDR3 is CASSPRGDVGTQYF. The CDR3, as DNA: TGTGCCAGCAGCCCTCGGGGGGATGTTGGGACCCAGTACTTC. The whole variable domain, remainder taken from reference TRBV7-6 and TRBJ2-5, is GAGVSQSPRYKVTKRGQDVALRCDPISGHVSLYWYRQALGQGPEFLTYFNYEAQQDKSGLPNDRFSAERPEGSISTLTIQRTEQRDSAMYRCASSPRGDVGTQYFGPGTRLLVL.

This chain connects TRBV9 to TRBJ2-7; a weak D match, TRBD1 (6 bases). The germline V and J ends were trimmed by 0 bases and 5 bases, with 12 bases remaining between them. The germline CDR1 and CDR2 sequences are SGDLS and YYNGEE. The CDR3 spans 14 residues. CDR3 sequence: CASSVDWGLDEQYF. Written as DNA, the CDR3 is TGTGCCAGCAGCGTAGATTGGGGGCTGGACGAGCAGTACTTC.

J is TRBJ2-7 and V is TRBV20-1; D might be TRBD1 or TRBD2, each matching 5 bases. CDR1 is DFQATT and CDR2 is SNEGSKA in the germline V gene (reference sequence). V was cut by 4 bases and J by 2 bases, with 15 bases left in between. CDR3 length: 14 residues. The CDR3 nucleotides read TGCAGTGCTACACCAGGGACGGCGGCCTACGAGCAGTACTTC. Its translation is CSATPGTAAYEQYF.

The chain recombines TRBV20-1 with TRBJ2-7, with D tentatively TRBD2 (7 bases). V was pared by 7 bases and J by 1 base, with 11 bases between. The CDR3 length is 12 residues. Germline CDR1 and CDR2: DFQATT and SNEGSKA (reference sequence). CDR3: CSGGRGSYEQYF. The DNA of the CDR3 is TGCAGTGGAGGGAGGGGGTCCTACGAGCAGTACTTC.

The rearrangement uses TRBV15 and TRBJ2-3; the D gene could be TRBD1 or TRBD2 (5 bases each). The V end lost 3 bases, the J end lost 4 bases, and 14 bases lay between the germline ends. The CDR3 totals 15 residues. Per the germline V gene, CDR1 is LNHNV and CDR2 is YYDKDF (reference sequence). In nucleotides, the CDR3 is TGTGCCACCAGCAGCAGGGTCGGAGGTTCAGATACGCAGTATTTT. Amino acid sequence: CATSSRVGGSDTQYF.